Each of the 16 T cell receptor beta chains below was sequenced from the same sample in a study of cytomegalovirus exposure and HLA in healthy donors. Produced via immunoSEQ multiplex PCR; TCRdb's table is partial and in-frame only. Of about 260,000 clones listed, roughly 88% are singletons. The material sequenced was PBMCs. These receptors originate from a woman in her twenties or thirties in good health and CMV-seronegative.

The V and J genes are TRBV14 and TRBJ2-7, with TRBD1 as a possible D gene (6 bases). Trimming left V 1 base short and J 3 bases short, with 10 bases between. Germline lookup yields CDR1 SGHDN and CDR2 FVKESK. This CDR3 contains 14 residues. CDR3 loop: CASSQGVDSYEQYF. The CDR3, as DNA: TGTGCCAGCAGCCAAGGAGTGGACAGCTACGAGCAGTACTTC.

The chain is built from TRBV25-1 and TRBJ2-3; possibly TRBD2 for D (6 bases). The CDR3 covers 16 residues. CDR1 and CDR2 from the germline V gene are MGHDK and SYGVNS. Trimming pared 1 base from V and 1 base from J, leaving 12 bases between. CDR3 residues: CASSEFSGWGTDTQYF. The CDR3 DNA follows: TGTGCCAGCAGTGAATTTAGCGGATGGGGCACAGATACGCAGTATTTT.

This chain joins TRBV19 and TRBJ1-5; 9 bases line up with TRBD1. The CDR3 extends over 15 amino acids. V lost 10 bases and J lost 5; bases outside the gene matches: 12. Germline V CDR1 and CDR2: LNHDA, SQIVND (reference sequence). The DNA for the CDR3 is TGTGCCACTAGCGACGGACAGGGGTATTATCAGCCCCAGCATTTT. It specifies CATSDGQGYYQPQHF.

This chain connects TRBV5-1 to TRBJ2-1; no clear D. The V gene lost 1 base and the J gene lost 0 bases, with 17 bases spanning the gap. CDR3 size: 18 residues. The germline CDR1 and CDR2 sequences are SGHRS and YFSETQ. CDR3 protein: CASSLSGLRPSSYNEQFF. The CDR3 DNA follows: TGCGCCAGCAGCTTGTCTGGGTTGCGTCCAAGCTCCTACAATGAGCAGTTCTTC.

V gene TRBV5-4 combines with J gene TRBJ2-3; the D is unclear. The CDR3 runs 15 residues. The germline CDR1 and CDR2 sequences are SGHNT and YYREEE (reference sequence). Trimming left V 1 base short and J 3 bases short, with 12 bases between. The DNA for the CDR3 is TGTGCCAGCAGCTTGCTAGGGATGGGTACAGATACGCAGTATTTT. Translation gives CASSLLGMGTDTQYF. Looking up the rest from reference TRBV5-4 and TRBJ2-3 gives the full variable domain: ETGVTQSPTHLIKTRGQQVTLRCSSQSGHNTVSWYQQALGQGPQFIFQYYREEENGRGNFPPRFSGLQFPNYSSELNVNALELDDSALYLCASSLLGMGTDTQYFGPGTRLTVL.

The chain carries TRBV29-1 and TRBJ2-5, with a weak D call TRBD1 (6 bases). The V end lost 6 bases, the J end lost 5 bases, and 13 bases lay between the germline ends. The CDR3 has 12 amino acids. Germline CDR1 and CDR2: SQVTM and ANQGSEA. CDR3 nucleotide sequence: TGCAGCGTGGGTGGACAGTTGGAGACCCAGTACTTC. This codes for CSVGGQLETQYF.

J is TRBJ2-2 and V is TRBV6-8, with 8 bases matching TRBD1. The germline V gene encodes CDR1 MNHGY and CDR2 SAAAGT. This CDR3 comprises 16 residues. The V segment lost 7 bases and the J segment 5 bases; nucleotides outside the gene matches: 12. CDR3 sequence (DNA): TGTGCCAGCATTCAAGCCAGGGGGCTATGGACCGGGGAGCTGTTTTTT. Protein: CASIQARGLWTGELFF.

This chain uses TRBV14 with TRBJ2-3; 7 bases fit TRBD2. This CDR3 comprises 16 residues. The ends lost 1 base at V and 2 bases at J; junction bases unmatched: 6. The germline gives CDR1 SGHDN, CDR2 FVKESK. CDR3 region: CASSQGVLAFTDTQYF. CDR3 in DNA: TGTGCCAGCAGCCAAGGGGTACTAGCGTTCACAGATACGCAGTATTTT.

J is TRBJ2-7 and V is TRBV6-1, with 8 positions matching TRBD1. Trimming at V came to 7 bases and at J to 3 bases, leaving 11 bases not matched to a gene. The germline V gene encodes CDR1 MNHNS and CDR2 SASEGT. The CDR3 covers 15 residues. CDR3 sequence: CASKTGAGKSYEQYF. The CDR3 DNA reads as TGTGCCAGCAAGACAGGGGCCGGAAAGAGCTACGAGCAGTACTTC.

The chain has TRBV5-1 and TRBJ2-2, with D possibly being TRBD2 (6 bases). Trimming removed 4 bases at V and 4 bases at J, with 14 bases between. Per germline, CDR1 SGHRS and CDR2 YFSETQ. The length of the CDR3 is 15 residues. DNA of the CDR3: TGCGCCAGCAGCCTCTCGACTAGTTCCACCGGGGAGCTGTTTTTT. Protein sequence: CASSLSTSSTGELFF.

This chain links TRBV28 with TRBJ2-7; 10 bases line up with TRBD2. After removal of 1 base from V and 5 bases from J, the junction contained 11 bases not matched to a gene. Germline CDR1 MDHEN, CDR2 SYDVKM. CDR3 length equals 17 residues. DNA for the CDR3: TGTGCCAGCAGTTTATTCGGGGGATTAGCGGGAGGCAACGAGCAGTACTTC. This sequence encodes CASSLFGGLAGGNEQYF.

The chain uses TRBV6-5 and TRBJ1-3; 8 nucleotides agree with TRBD1. The CDR3 is 16 amino acids. Germline lookup yields CDR1 MNHEY and CDR2 SVGAGI. With 2 bases clipped from V and 2 bases from J, the junction kept 5 bases outside the gene matches. The CDR3 is CASSYATGATGNTIYF. The CDR3 DNA is TGTGCCAGCAGTTACGCGACAGGGGCTACTGGAAACACCATATATTTT.

The chain is built from TRBV7-2 and TRBJ2-7, with D possibly TRBD1 on 6 matching bases. Germline values: CDR1 SGHTA, CDR2 FQGNSA. The CDR3 spans 19 residues. V was clipped by 5 bases and J by 3 bases, with 29 bases between them. Written as DNA, the CDR3 is TGTGCCAGCAGCCCACAAAGTTGGCCGAGAGAACAGGGTAGCTACGAGCAGTACTTC. This codes for CASSPQSWPREQGSYEQYF.

The chain joins TRBV2 to TRBJ1-5; the D gene is possibly TRBD1 (5 bases). V was pared by 4 bases and J by 6 bases, with 13 bases between. The CDR3 is made up of 14 amino acids. Germline lookup yields CDR1 SNHLY and CDR2 FYNNEI. CDR3 coding DNA: TGTGCCAGCAGTGGGACAATAGGAACTCAGCCCCAGCATTTT. Translation gives CASSGTIGTQPQHF.

The chain is built from TRBV7-8 and TRBJ2-7; D is uncertain. The germline gives CDR1 SGHVS, CDR2 FQNEAQ. There are 14 residues in the CDR3. The ends were cut back, 3 bases at V and 5 bases at J, with 14 bases in the middle. This CDR3 is CASSFYGRGDEQYF. The CDR3 nucleotides read TGTGCCAGCAGCTTTTATGGGCGAGGCGACGAGCAGTACTTC.

The V and J genes are TRBV28 and TRBJ2-7; no clear D. Between the trimmed V and J ends, which lost 6 bases and 3 bases, there was a span of 12 bases. This CDR3 region has 13 residues. Germline V lookup: CDR1 MDHEN, CDR2 SYDVKM. CDR3 nucleotide sequence: TGTGCCAGCAGACCCCTTTGGAGCTACGAGCAGTACTTC. Translated, it gives CASRPLWSYEQYF.